This T cell receptor (beta chain) was sequenced during a study of blood T cell repertoires in COVID-19. Across the study: Whether acute or convalescent, the COVID-19 samples came from the United States, Italy and Spain.

Exposed participants encountered a COVID-19 case during the 2 weeks preceding study entry. The data were produced by immunoSEQ multiplex PCR, yet TCRdb's version contains in-frame clones alone and is incomplete. The sample yields a few hundred thousand clones, approximately 93% seen once. Germline CDR1 KGHDR, CDR2 SFDVKD. The CDR3 has 15 residues. V trimming: 4 bases; J trimming: 2 bases; junction bases outside the gene matches: 4. The chain recombines TRBV24-1 with TRBJ2-5; the match to TRBD1 covers 9 bases. The specimen sequenced was PBMCs or T cells enriched from blood (not recorded which). The sequence derives from a middle-aged woman who had been exposed to COVID-19. The CDR3 DNA reads as TGTGCCACCAGTGAGGCGGGACAGGGACAAGAGACCCAGTACTTC. Translated, it gives CATSEAGQGQETQYF.